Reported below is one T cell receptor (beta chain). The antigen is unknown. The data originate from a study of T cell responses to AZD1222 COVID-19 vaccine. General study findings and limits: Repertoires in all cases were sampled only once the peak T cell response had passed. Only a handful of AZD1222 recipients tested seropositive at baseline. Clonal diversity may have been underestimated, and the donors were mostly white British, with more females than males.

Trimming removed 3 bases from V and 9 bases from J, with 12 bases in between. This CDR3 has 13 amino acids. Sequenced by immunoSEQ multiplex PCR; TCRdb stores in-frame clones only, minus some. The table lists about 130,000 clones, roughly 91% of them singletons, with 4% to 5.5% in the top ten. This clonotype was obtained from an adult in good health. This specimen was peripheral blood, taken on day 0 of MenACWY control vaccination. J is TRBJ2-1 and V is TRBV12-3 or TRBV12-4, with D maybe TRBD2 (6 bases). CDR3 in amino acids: CASSFRGGAEQFF. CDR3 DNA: TGTGCCAGCAGTTTTAGGGGCGGGGCTGAGCAGTTCTTC.